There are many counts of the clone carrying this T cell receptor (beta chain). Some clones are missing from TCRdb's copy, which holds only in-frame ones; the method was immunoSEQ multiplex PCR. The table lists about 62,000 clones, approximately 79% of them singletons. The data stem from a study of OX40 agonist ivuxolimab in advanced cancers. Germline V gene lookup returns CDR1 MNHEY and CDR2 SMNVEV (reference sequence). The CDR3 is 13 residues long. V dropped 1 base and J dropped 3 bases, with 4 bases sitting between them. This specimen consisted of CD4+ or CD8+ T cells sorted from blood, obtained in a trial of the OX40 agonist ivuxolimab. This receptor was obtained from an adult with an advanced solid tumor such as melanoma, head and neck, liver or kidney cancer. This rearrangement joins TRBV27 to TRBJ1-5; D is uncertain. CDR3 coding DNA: TGTGCCAGCAGTTTATGGTTCAATCAGCCCCAGCATTTT. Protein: CASSLWFNQPQHF.